These T cell receptor beta chains were read from a single sample in a study of T cells in Graves' hyperthyroidism and ophthalmopathy. TCRdb fed the multiplex PCR reads into MiXCR, producing one record per CDR3 protein. Of a few hundred thousand distinct CDR3 sequences in the sample, 15% to 18% were seen once. The specimen sequenced was blood. Every receptor here comes from a woman under 40 with Graves' hyperthyroidism. Both conserved end residues are part of each CDR3. D genes are given only for firm matches. The size of a clone is reported for some rows only, either as once, few or many, or as a class for expanded clones.

D gene,J gene,clone size,CDR3 length,V gene,CDR3 protein,CDR3 DNA
-,TRBJ1-5,many,16,TRBV18,CASSPSEGTSNQPQHF,TGTGCCAGCTCACCATCGGAGGGGACCAGCAATCAGCCCCAGCATTTT
-,TRBJ2-7,many,15,TRBV27,CASSSRDKLSYEQYF,TGTGCCAGCAGTTCTAGGGACAAACTCTCCTACGAGCAGTACTTC
-,TRBJ2-7,many,13,TRBV27,CAVGISQYYEQYF,TGTGCCGTCGGGATCTCCCAGTACTACGAGCAGTACTTC
-,TRBJ2-7,many,15,TRBV13,CASSQHSVPPYEQYF,TGTGCCAGCAGCCAGCATAGCGTGCCCCCCTACGAGCAGTACTTC
-,TRBJ1-2,many,17,TRBV12-3/TRBV12-4,CASSLFVADGGLWGYTF,TGTGCCAGCAGTTTATTTGTGGCGGACGGAGGACTTTGGGGCTACACCTTC
-,TRBJ1-5,many,16,TRBV12-3/TRBV12-4,CASSLAGGGAGQPQHF,TGTGCCAGCAGTTTAGCTGGCGGGGGGGCGGGTCAGCCCCAGCATTTT
-,TRBJ1-3,few,13,TRBV3-1,CASSQDSGNTIYF,TGTGCCAGCAGCCAAGATTCTGGAAACACCATATATTTT
-,TRBJ2-3,many,15,TRBV3-1,CASSPPDTPVDTQYF,TGTGCCAGCAGTCCTCCTGACACCCCAGTAGATACGCAGTATTTT
TRBD1,TRBJ1-6,many,15,TRBV12-3/TRBV12-4,CASRTTGTGNSPLHF,TGTGCCAGCAGGACGACCGGGACAGGCAATTCACCCCTCCACTTT
TRBD2,TRBJ2-3,many,13,TRBV20-1,CSAKTSGRDTQYF,TGCAGTGCCAAGACTAGCGGGAGGGATACGCAGTATTTT
TRBD2,TRBJ2-2,few,16,TRBV7-2,CASSFSREVNTGELFF,TGTGCCAGCAGCTTTAGCCGGGAGGTGAACACCGGGGAGCTGTTTTTT
TRBD2,TRBJ2-7,-,14,TRBV20-1,CSASGASGSYEQYF,TGCAGTGCTAGCGGGGCTAGCGGAAGCTACGAGCAGTACTTC
-,TRBJ2-5,-,14,TRBV7-2,CASSSQGGGETQYF,TGTGCCAGCAGCTCACAGGGTGGGGGCGAGACCCAGTACTTC
TRBD2,TRBJ2-2,-,16,TRBV6-1,CASSGLAGDGTGELFF,TGTGCCAGCAGCGGACTAGCGGGAGATGGGACCGGGGAGCTGTTTTTT
TRBD1,TRBJ2-4,few,16,TRBV20-1,CSASPGQGLAKNIQYF,TGCAGTGCTAGTCCGGGACAGGGACTAGCCAAAAACATTCAGTACTTC
-,TRBJ1-1,many,15,TRBV6-5,CASSYSLEGGTEAFF,TGTGCCAGCAGTTACAGTTTGGAGGGTGGAACTGAAGCTTTCTTT
-,TRBJ2-2,-,18,TRBV6-1,CASRRQALGSLAPGELFF,TGTGCCAGCAGGCGACAGGCCCTGGGATCCCTGGCCCCCGGGGAGCTGTTTTTT
-,TRBJ1-3,-,14,TRBV12-3/TRBV12-4,CASSWDTAVGTIYF,TGTGCCAGCAGTTGGGACACGGCAGTCGGCACCATATATTTT
-,TRBJ2-7,few,13,TRBV6-1,CASSSDMSHEQYF,TGTGCCAGCAGTTCAGACATGTCGCACGAGCAGTACTTC
-,TRBJ1-1,many,14,TRBV27,CASSLTGGGGEAFF,TGTGCCAGCAGTTTGACAGGTGGGGGTGGTGAAGCTTTCTTT
-,TRBJ2-2,many,16,TRBV2,CASSDRGRPDTGELFF,TGTGCCAGCAGTGACAGGGGACGTCCAGACACCGGGGAGCTGTTTTTT
-,TRBJ2-7,many,12,TRBV10-3,CAISETDYEQYF,TGTGCCATCAGTGAGACGGACTACGAGCAGTACTTC
-,TRBJ2-1,few,15,TRBV19,CASSIRSVTYNEQFF,TGTGCCAGTAGTATTCGGTCAGTTACCTACAATGAGCAGTTCTTC
TRBD1,TRBJ1-4,-,15,TRBV10-3,CAISRTGEGGEKLFF,TGTGCCATCAGTAGGACAGGGGAAGGAGGTGAAAAACTGTTTTTT
TRBD1,TRBJ2-2,-,15,TRBV7-9,CASRSGTGKPGELFF,TGTGCCAGCAGGTCTGGGACAGGGAAACCCGGGGAGCTGTTTTTT
TRBD2,TRBJ2-7,few,22,TRBV7-4,CASSRKGHLQVAGDTKAYEQYF,TGTGCCAGCAGCCGAAAGGGACATCTCCAGGTAGCGGGAGATACTAAAGCCTACGAGCAGTACTTC
-,TRBJ2-7,many,12,TRBV7-3,CASSFEGSEQYF,TGTGCCAGCAGCTTCGAGGGATCCGAGCAGTACTTC
-,TRBJ2-2,few,15,TRBV5-1,CASSLGLRGTGELFF,TGCGCCAGCAGCTTGGGGCTGCGCGGCACCGGGGAGCTGTTTTTT
TRBD1,TRBJ1-3,many,14,TRBV20-1,CSARGQGRGNTIYF,TGCAGTGCTAGAGGACAGGGAAGAGGAAACACCATATATTTT
-,TRBJ2-5,many,17,TRBV28,CASSFIRERERPGAQYF,TGTGCCAGCAGTTTTATACGGGAGAGAGAGCGACCGGGGGCCCAGTACTTC
-,TRBJ1-6,many,13,TRBV28,CASSLWQGSPLHF,TGTGCCAGCAGTTTATGGCAGGGGTCACCCCTCCACTTT
TRBD2,TRBJ2-1,-,15,TRBV2,CASRTLLADYNEQFF,TGTGCCAGCAGGACATTACTAGCGGATTACAATGAGCAGTTCTTC
-,TRBJ1-3,many,10,TRBV11-3,CANHHNTIYF,TGTGCCAACCACCACAACACCATATATTTT
-,TRBJ1-1,few,15,TRBV5-1,CASSPLGGKNTEAFF,TGCGCCAGCAGCCCCTTGGGGGGGAAGAACACTGAAGCTTTCTTT
-,TRBJ2-5,-,18,TRBV27,CASRRRAGLSTSQETQYF,TGTGCCAGCAGGAGGAGGGCAGGCCTGTCCACCTCCCAAGAGACCCAGTACTTC
TRBD2,TRBJ2-1,many,16,TRBV7-2,CASSLDGRERINEQFF,TGTGCCAGCAGCTTAGATGGGCGGGAGAGGATCAATGAGCAGTTCTTC
TRBD1,TRBJ2-1,many,15,TRBV18,CASSPGQATYNEQFF,TGTGCCAGCTCACCGGGACAGGCCACCTACAATGAGCAGTTCTTC
-,TRBJ2-1,many,13,TRBV20-1,CSATIGGGPTQFF,TGCAGTGCTACTATCGGTGGCGGGCCCACTCAGTTCTTC
TRBD1,TRBJ2-7,many,14,TRBV20-1,CSARGTGDLSEQYF,TGCAGTGCTAGGGGGACAGGCGACTTGAGCGAGCAGTACTTC
-,TRBJ1-1,-,13,TRBV19,CASSIAVRVEAFF,TGTGCCAGTAGTATAGCCGTACGGGTTGAAGCTTTCTTT
TRBD1,TRBJ1-5,many,14,TRBV20-1,CSATGTGANQPQHF,TGCAGTGCCACCGGGACAGGGGCAAATCAGCCCCAGCATTTT
-,TRBJ2-4,many,16,TRBV28,CASSSPGSEAWGIQYF,TGTGCCAGCAGTTCTCCCGGTTCCGAAGCATGGGGCATTCAGTACTTC
-,TRBJ1-6,many,16,TRBV30,CAWSVLSGHLNSPLHF,TGTGCCTGGAGTGTGCTCTCGGGACACCTCAATTCACCCCTCCACTTT
-,TRBJ1-6,-,15,TRBV6-2/TRBV6-3,CASSYDDRRDSPLHF,TGTGCCAGCAGTTACGATGACAGACGGGATTCACCCCTCCACTTT
TRBD1,TRBJ2-4,many,18,TRBV27,CASSLSWSGGTLKGIQYF,TGTGCCAGCAGTTTATCGTGGTCAGGGGGTACCCTTAAAGGAATTCAGTACTTC
-,TRBJ1-5,many,16,TRBV6-2/TRBV6-3,CASSYSRTYSNQPQHF,TGTGCCAGCAGTTACTCAAGGACGTATAGCAATCAGCCCCAGCATTTT
TRBD1,TRBJ1-5,few,15,TRBV4-2,CASSQGRQGTQPQHF,TGTGCCAGCAGCCAAGGGCGACAGGGGACCCAGCCCCAGCATTTT
-,TRBJ2-1,many,13,TRBV2,CASSDGGRDEQFF,TGTGCCAGCAGTGATGGAGGAAGGGATGAGCAGTTCTTC
-,TRBJ1-1,many,17,TRBV2,CALRIQRGEYMNTEAFF,TGTGCCCTCCGGATTCAGAGGGGAGAATATATGAACACTGAAGCTTTCTTT
-,TRBJ1-5,-,16,TRBV2,CASSREGRKGDQPQHF,TGTGCCAGCTCCAGGGAGGGTCGAAAGGGGGATCAGCCCCAGCATTTT
TRBD2,TRBJ2-7,many,15,TRBV11-2,CASSLRGASSYEQYF,TGTGCCAGCAGCTTGCGGGGGGCGAGCTCCTACGAGCAGTACTTC
-,TRBJ1-3,-,17,TRBV7-2,CASSLAGRSFSGNTIYF,TGTGCCAGCAGCTTGGCGGGCCGCAGTTTCTCTGGAAACACCATATATTTT
TRBD1,TRBJ1-2,many,16,TRBV19,CASNGQGASTNYGYTF,TGTGCCAGTAACGGACAGGGGGCGTCGACCAACTATGGCTACACCTTC
-,TRBJ2-5,many,12,TRBV20-1,CSALKAQETQYF,TGCAGTGCTTTAAAGGCCCAAGAGACCCAGTACTTC
-,TRBJ2-2,-,16,TRBV4-3,CASSPIRAENTGELFF,TGCGCCAGCAGCCCCATAAGGGCAGAGAACACCGGGGAGCTGTTTTTT
-,TRBJ1-2,many,14,TRBV28,CASSSRRANYGYTF,TGTGCCAGCAGTTCTCGAAGAGCTAACTATGGCTACACCTTC